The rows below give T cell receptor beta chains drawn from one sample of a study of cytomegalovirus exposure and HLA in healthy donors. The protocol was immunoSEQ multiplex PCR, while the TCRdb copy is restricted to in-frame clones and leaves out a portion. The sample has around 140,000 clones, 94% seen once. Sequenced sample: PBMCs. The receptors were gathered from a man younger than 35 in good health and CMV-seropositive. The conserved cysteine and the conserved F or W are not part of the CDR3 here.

CDR3 protein: ASSPYVAGTEGEQF
V gene: TRBV18
J gene: TRBJ2-1

CDR3 protein: ASSEQGDTEAF
V gene: TRBV2
J gene: TRBJ1-1

CDR3 protein: ASSDGQGAYYGYT
V gene: TRBV6-1
J gene: TRBJ1-2

CDR3 protein: ASSQENTGELF
V gene: TRBV5-1
J gene: TRBJ2-2

CDR3 protein: ASRTGQGRATNEKLF
V gene: TRBV27
J gene: TRBJ1-4

CDR3 protein: ASSLAGLSTDTQY
V gene: TRBV5-6
J gene: TRBJ2-3

CDR3 protein: ASSLAGTGGGTDTQY
V gene: TRBV5-1
J gene: TRBJ2-3

CDR3 protein: SVEGGGDEQY
V gene: TRBV29-1
J gene: TRBJ2-7

CDR3 protein: ASSALIHEQY
V gene: TRBV6-6
J gene: TRBJ2-7

CDR3 protein: ASSLDRGLAGGPRYEQY
V gene: TRBV5-1
J gene: TRBJ2-7

CDR3 protein: ASSPRERGNEQF
V gene: TRBV11-2
J gene: TRBJ2-1

CDR3 protein: ASSPTSDQPQH
V gene: TRBV18
J gene: TRBJ1-5

CDR3 protein: ASGQGLSGNTIY
V gene: TRBV14
J gene: TRBJ1-3

CDR3 protein: ASSGIGTDKPEQY
V gene: TRBV5-1
J gene: TRBJ2-7

CDR3 protein: ASSFGTGVQETQY
V gene: TRBV28
J gene: TRBJ2-5

CDR3 protein: ASSLRAGGLSPLH
V gene: TRBV5-1
J gene: TRBJ1-6

CDR3 protein: ASSPPSSEYEQY
V gene: TRBV28
J gene: TRBJ2-7

CDR3 protein: ASSVFRDRESSGANVLT
V gene: TRBV9
J gene: TRBJ2-6

CDR3 protein: ASSADRDGNTIY
V gene: TRBV18
J gene: TRBJ1-3

CDR3 protein: ASSVRGNRETQY
V gene: TRBV6-1
J gene: TRBJ2-5

CDR3 protein: ASSLGRLAGDNEQF
V gene: TRBV5-1
J gene: TRBJ2-1

CDR3 protein: ASSPPIRASGRTEQF
V gene: TRBV18
J gene: TRBJ2-1

CDR3 protein: ASSSSGTGFEKLF
V gene: TRBV28
J gene: TRBJ1-4

CDR3 protein: ASSVTGANYGYT
V gene: TRBV9
J gene: TRBJ1-2

CDR3 protein: ASSQGGDWY
V gene: TRBV4-1
J gene: TRBJ2-5

CDR3 protein: ASSEATGNYGYT
V gene: TRBV6-1
J gene: TRBJ1-2

CDR3 protein: ASSSPSGNTQY
V gene: TRBV27
J gene: TRBJ2-3

CDR3 protein: ASSLLSGRADEQF
V gene: TRBV7-9
J gene: TRBJ2-1

CDR3 protein: ASSVGGVNQETQY
V gene: TRBV9
J gene: TRBJ2-5

CDR3 protein: ASSFAGGQSYEQY
V gene: TRBV5-1
J gene: TRBJ2-7

CDR3 protein: ASSQDRNYGYT
V gene: TRBV4-2
J gene: TRBJ1-2

CDR3 protein: ASSRGQGQALAYEQY
V gene: TRBV4-1
J gene: TRBJ2-7

CDR3 protein: ASSLFRDFQETQY
V gene: TRBV28
J gene: TRBJ2-5

CDR3 protein: ATGFGGGSQETQY
V gene: TRBV28
J gene: TRBJ2-5

CDR3 protein: ASSLVGSSYNEQF
V gene: TRBV5-1
J gene: TRBJ2-1

CDR3 protein: ASSRAGLGTPEQY
V gene: TRBV19
J gene: TRBJ2-7

CDR3 protein: ASRRQGGNQPQH
V gene: TRBV19
J gene: TRBJ1-5